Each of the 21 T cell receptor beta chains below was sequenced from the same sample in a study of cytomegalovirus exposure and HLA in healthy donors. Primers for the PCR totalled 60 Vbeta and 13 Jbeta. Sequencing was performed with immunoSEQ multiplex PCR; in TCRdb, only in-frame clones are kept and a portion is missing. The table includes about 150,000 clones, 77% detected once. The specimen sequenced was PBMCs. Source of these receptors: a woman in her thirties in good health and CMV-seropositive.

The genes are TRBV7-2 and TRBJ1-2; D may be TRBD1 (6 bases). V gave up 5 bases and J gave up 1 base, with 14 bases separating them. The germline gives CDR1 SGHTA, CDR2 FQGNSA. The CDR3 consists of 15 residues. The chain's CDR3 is CASSPPGGSNYGYTF. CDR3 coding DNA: TGTGCCAGCAGCCCCCCTGGGGGCAGTAACTATGGCTACACCTTC. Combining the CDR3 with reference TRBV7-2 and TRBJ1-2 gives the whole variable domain GAGVSQSPSNKVTEKGKDVELRCDPISGHTALYWYRQSLGQGLEFLIYFQGNSAPDKSGLPSDRFSAERTGGSVSTLTIQRTQQEDSAVYLCASSPPGGSNYGYTFGSGTRLTVV.

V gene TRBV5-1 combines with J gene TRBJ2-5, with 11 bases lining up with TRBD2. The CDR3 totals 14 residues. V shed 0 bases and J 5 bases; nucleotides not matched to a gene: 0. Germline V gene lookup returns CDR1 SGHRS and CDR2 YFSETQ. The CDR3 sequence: CASSLGTSGETQYF. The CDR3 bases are TGCGCCAGCAGCTTGGGGACTAGCGGGGAGACCCAGTACTTC.

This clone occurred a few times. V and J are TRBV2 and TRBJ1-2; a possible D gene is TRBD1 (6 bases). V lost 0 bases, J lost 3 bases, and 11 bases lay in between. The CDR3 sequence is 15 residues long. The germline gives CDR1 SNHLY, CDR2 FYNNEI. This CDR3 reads CASSEAGGAYYGYTF. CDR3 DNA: TGTGCCAGCAGTGAAGCAGGGGGGGCCTACTATGGCTACACCTTC.

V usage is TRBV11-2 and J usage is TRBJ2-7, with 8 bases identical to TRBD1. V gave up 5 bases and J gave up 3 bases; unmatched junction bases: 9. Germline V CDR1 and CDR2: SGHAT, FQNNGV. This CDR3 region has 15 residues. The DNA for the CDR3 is TGTGCCAGCAGCCTCACGGACAGGGCAAACTACGAGCAGTACTTC. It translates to CASSLTDRANYEQYF.

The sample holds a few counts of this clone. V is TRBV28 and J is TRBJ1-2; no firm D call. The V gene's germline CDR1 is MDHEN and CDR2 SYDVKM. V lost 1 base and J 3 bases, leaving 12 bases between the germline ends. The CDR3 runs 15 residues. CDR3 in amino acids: CASSLSSGVDYGYTF. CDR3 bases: TGTGCCAGCAGTTTATCTTCGGGAGTCGACTATGGCTACACCTTC.

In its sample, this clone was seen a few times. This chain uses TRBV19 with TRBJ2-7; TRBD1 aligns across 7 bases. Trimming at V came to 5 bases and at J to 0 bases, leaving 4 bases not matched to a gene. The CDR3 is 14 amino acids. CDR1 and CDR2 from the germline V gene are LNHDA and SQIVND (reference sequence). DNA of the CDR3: TGTGCCAGTAGTGGACAGGCCAGCTCCTACGAGCAGTACTTC. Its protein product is CASSGQASSYEQYF.

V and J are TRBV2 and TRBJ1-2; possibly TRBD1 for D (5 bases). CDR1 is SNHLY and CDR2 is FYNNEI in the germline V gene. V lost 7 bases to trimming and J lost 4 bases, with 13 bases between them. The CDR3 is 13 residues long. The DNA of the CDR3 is TGTGCCAGCATCTCTCAGGGATCCTATGGCTACACCTTC. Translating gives CASISQGSYGYTF.

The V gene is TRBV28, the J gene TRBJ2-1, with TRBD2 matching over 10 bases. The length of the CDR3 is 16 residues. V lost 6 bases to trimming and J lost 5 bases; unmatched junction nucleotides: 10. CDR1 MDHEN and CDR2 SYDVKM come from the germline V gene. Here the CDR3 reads CASRPSAGGPHNEQFF. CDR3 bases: TGTGCCAGCAGGCCTTCAGCGGGAGGGCCCCACAATGAGCAGTTCTTC.

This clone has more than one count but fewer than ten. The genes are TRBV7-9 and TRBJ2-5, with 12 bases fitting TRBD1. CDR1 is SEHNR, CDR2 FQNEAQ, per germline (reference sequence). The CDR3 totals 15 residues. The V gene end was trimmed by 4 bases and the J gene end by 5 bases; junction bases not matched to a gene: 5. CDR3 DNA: TGTGCCAGCAGCTCCCGGGACAGGGGGCAGGAGACCCAGTACTTC. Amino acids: CASSSRDRGQETQYF.

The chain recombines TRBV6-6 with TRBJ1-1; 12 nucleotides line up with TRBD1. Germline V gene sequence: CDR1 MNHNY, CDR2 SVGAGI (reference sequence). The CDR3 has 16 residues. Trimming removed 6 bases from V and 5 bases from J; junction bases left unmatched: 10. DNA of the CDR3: TGTGCCAGCAGGGCCGCCGGGACAGGGGGCGGAACTGAAGCTTTCTTT. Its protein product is CASRAAGTGGGTEAFF.

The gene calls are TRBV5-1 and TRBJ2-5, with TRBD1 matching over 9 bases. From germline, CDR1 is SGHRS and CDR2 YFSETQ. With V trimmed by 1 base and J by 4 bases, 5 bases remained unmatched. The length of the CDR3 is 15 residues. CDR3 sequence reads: CASSLNTGGLETQYF. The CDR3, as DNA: TGCGCCAGCAGCTTGAATACAGGGGGCTTAGAGACCCAGTACTTC. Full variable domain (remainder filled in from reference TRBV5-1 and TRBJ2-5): KAGVTQTPRYLIKTRGQQVTLSCSPISGHRSVSWYQQTPGQGLQFLFEYFSETQRNKGNFPGRFSGRQFSNSRSEMNVSTLELGDSALYLCASSLNTGGLETQYFGPGTRLLVL.

CDR3 region: CASSLALAGRYNEQFF. CDR3 nucleotides: TGTGCCAGCAGCTTGGCGCTAGCGGGTAGATACAATGAGCAGTTCTTC. The V and J genes are TRBV5-6 and TRBJ2-1, with 8 nucleotides matching TRBD2. The germline V gene encodes CDR1 SGHDT and CDR2 YYEEEE. This CDR3 has 16 amino acids. Losses at the gene ends were 0 bases for V and 4 bases for J; bases not matched to a gene: 6.

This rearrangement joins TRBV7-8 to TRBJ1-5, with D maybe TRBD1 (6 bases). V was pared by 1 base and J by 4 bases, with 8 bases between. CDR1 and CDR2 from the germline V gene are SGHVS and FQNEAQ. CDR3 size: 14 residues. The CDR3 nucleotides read TGTGCCAGCAGCTTAGGGACAGCAAATCAGCCCCAGCATTTT. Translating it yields CASSLGTANQPQHF.

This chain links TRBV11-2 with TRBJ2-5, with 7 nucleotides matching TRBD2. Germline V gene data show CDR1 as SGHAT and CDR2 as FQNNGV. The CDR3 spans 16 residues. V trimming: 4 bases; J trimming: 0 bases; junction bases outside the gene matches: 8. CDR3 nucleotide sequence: TGTGCCAGCAGCTACATGGGGGGAGGGTACCAAGAGACCCAGTACTTC. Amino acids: CASSYMGGGYQETQYF.

The CDR3 spells CASSLVPGGKYGYTF. CDR3 DNA: TGTGCCAGCAGCTTGGTACCAGGGGGCAAGTATGGCTACACCTTC. The chain carries TRBV5-4 and TRBJ1-2; 8 bases are shared with TRBD1. Germline V CDR1 and CDR2: SGHNT, YYREEE (reference sequence). V gave up 0 bases and J gave up 5 bases; unmatched junction bases: 6. The length of the CDR3 is 15 residues.

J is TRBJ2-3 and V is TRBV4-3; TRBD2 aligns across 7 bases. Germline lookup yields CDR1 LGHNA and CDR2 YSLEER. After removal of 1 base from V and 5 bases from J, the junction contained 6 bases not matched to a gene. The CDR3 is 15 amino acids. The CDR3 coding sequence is TGCGCCAGCAGCCAAGGGGCGGGAGTTATAGATACGCAGTATTTT. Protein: CASSQGAGVIDTQYF.

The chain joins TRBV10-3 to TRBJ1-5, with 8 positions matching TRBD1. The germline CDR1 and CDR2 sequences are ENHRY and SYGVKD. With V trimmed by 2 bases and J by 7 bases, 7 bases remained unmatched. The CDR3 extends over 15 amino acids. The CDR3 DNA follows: TGTGCCATCAGTGAGGACGGACAGGGATGGCAGCCCCAGCATTTT. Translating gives CAISEDGQGWQPQHF.

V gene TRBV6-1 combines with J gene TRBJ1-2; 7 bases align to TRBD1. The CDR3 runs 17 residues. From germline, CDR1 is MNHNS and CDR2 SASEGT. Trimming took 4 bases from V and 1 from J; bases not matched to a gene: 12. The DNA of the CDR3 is TGTGCCAGCAGTGGCCCCTTTGGACAGGAACGTAACTATGGCTACACCTTC. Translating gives CASSGPFGQERNYGYTF.

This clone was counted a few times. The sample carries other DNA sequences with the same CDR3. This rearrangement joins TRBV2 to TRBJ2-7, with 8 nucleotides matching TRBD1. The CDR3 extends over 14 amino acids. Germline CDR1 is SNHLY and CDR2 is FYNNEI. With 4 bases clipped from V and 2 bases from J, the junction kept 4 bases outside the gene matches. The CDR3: CASSVLQGAYEQYF. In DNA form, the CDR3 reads TGTGCCAGCAGTGTATTACAGGGGGCCTACGAGCAGTACTTC.

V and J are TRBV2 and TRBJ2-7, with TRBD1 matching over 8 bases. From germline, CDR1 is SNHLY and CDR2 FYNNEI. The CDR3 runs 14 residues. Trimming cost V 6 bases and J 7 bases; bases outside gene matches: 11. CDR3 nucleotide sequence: TGTGCCAGCAGGCCGGACAGGGCAAATGGAGAGCAGTACTTC. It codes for CASRPDRANGEQYF.

The CDR3 loop is CASSTSGRLEQFF. In nucleotides, the CDR3 is TGTGCCAGCAGTACTAGCGGGAGGCTCGAGCAGTTCTTC. This chain links TRBV6-5 with TRBJ2-1; 12 bases are a match to TRBD2. The CDR3 is made up of 13 amino acids. J gave up 10 bases and V 5 bases, and 3 bases lay outside the gene matches. Germline CDR1 is MNHEY and CDR2 is SVGAGI.